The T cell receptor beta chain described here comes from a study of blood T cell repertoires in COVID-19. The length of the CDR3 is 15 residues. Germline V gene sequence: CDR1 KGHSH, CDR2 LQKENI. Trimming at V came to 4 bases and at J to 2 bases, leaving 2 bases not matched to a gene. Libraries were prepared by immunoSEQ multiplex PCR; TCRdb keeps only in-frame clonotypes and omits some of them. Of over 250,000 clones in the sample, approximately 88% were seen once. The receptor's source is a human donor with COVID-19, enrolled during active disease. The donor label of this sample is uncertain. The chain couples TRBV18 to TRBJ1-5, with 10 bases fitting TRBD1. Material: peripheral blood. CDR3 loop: CASSQGTGGNQPQHF. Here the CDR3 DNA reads TGTGCCAGCTCACAGGGGACAGGGGGCAATCAGCCCCAGCATTTT.